The sequence of this T cell receptor (beta chain) was determined in a study of cytomegalovirus exposure and HLA in healthy donors (dated by TCRdb to 2016 to 2017). About the full investigation: According to a later analysis, one platform produced both the roughly 110 validation repertoires and the 666 repertoires of the first cohort. The study aimed to test whether cataloging public T cell receptors could reveal signatures of past pathogen exposure. To predict cytomegalovirus infection status, the study brought together high-throughput TCR immunosequencing, statistical association of individual TCRs with disease status, and machine learning. A separate validation cohort of over 95 different subjects was used in addition to the approximately 670-subject first cohort. What the work shows at the level of the full study, not this receptor alone: Cytomegalovirus status was reported to be diagnosed by the classifier with high specificity and sensitivity in both the original and validation cohorts. Of the cluster scores, about 94% were above 0 in a later analysis, which found that TCRs clustered in the first cohort also tended to co-occur in the approximately 120 validation repertoires. The study gave a list of 150 to 200 TCR beta chains associated with cytomegalovirus. According to the authors, the approach could potentially be generalized to other disease states and immunological phenotypes. Across donors, most TCR sequences were observed very rarely, whereas some public TCRs were present in many individuals. In vitro tests confirmed that a few of the cytomegalovirus-associated TCR beta chains recognize cytomegalovirus antigens. The validation cohort had no HLA typing available for a later analysis, so co-occurrence within that cohort was assessed over all 120 or so repertoires.

Donors formed part of the validation cohort, which comprised 120 or so subjects and was distinct from the first cohort of under 750 subjects. For this clone: No cognate antigen has been identified for it. Within one base of it there is no much larger clone, and no base qualities were kept.

Libraries were made using the immunoSEQ multiplex PCR assay. Regarding the original processing steps: A statistical classification framework was built for diagnosing cytomegalovirus status from the catalog of TCR beta chain sequences. Imported from immuneACCESS, the table was reduced by TCRdb to in-frame sequences with V and J called. These copies leave out some clones; in studies compared against another copy, an unresolved V gene accounts for under half, and the cause of the remainder is not known. That table supplies the V and J calls and clone size; D and trimming were determined from the DNA. The sample table shows 100,000 to 150,000 clones, and over 90% are seen once. Of the sample, around 1.2% is held by the ten largest clones. This TCR was sampled from a woman aged 18-29 years in good health and CMV-seronegative. Sequenced: PBMCs.

The CDR3 loop reads CASSRENGEKLFF. The DNA sequence is as follows: TGTGCCAGCAGCCGGGAGAATGGGGAAAAACTGTTTTTT. The V gene is TRBV6-1 and the J gene is TRBJ1-4; confidence is insufficient to name the D gene. A distance of 13 bases separates the germline ends of V and J, which lose 6 bases and 8 bases respectively. Counted from cysteine to phenylalanine, this CDR3 has 13 amino acids. Only the CDR3 portion is preserved as DNA: 39 bases, with reading frame beginning at the first base. CDR1 is given as MNHNS and CDR2 as SASEGT, both from the germline V gene.